In its sample, the clone carrying this TCR beta chain was seen a few times. Sequencing was performed with immunoSEQ multiplex PCR; in TCRdb, only in-frame clones are kept and a portion is missing. In the table there are about 130,000 clones, around 83% of which are singletons. This entry comes from a study of blood T cell repertoires in COVID-19. The CDR3 sequence is 16 residues long. Germline V gene sequence: CDR1 SGHRS, CDR2 YFSETQ. V lost 5 bases to trimming and J lost 5 bases, with 17 bases between them. This chain links TRBV5-1 with TRBJ1-6, with D unresolved. Sequences were obtained from PBMCs or T cells enriched from blood (not recorded which). The clonotype comes from a man aged 50-60 years who had recovered from COVID-19. CDR3 nucleotide sequence: TGCGCCAGCAGGCCCTACAGCAGAAAAGATAATTCACCCCTCCACTTT. It yields the protein CASRPYSRKDNSPLHF. The full variable domain, completed using reference TRBV5-1 and TRBJ1-6, is KAGVTQTPRYLIKTRGQQVTLSCSPISGHRSVSWYQQTPGQGLQFLFEYFSETQRNKGNFPGRFSGRQFSNSRSEMNVSTLELGDSALYLCASRPYSRKDNSPLHFGNGTRLTVT.